These 26 T cell receptor beta chains were all obtained from the same sample, sequenced in a study of blood T cell repertoires in COVID-19. Libraries were prepared by immunoSEQ multiplex PCR; TCRdb keeps only in-frame clonotypes and omits some of them. The top ten hold about 11% of the sample, which has about 98,000 clones, approximately 84% seen once. Sequenced input: peripheral blood. The source of these receptors is a woman older than 75 with acute or convalescent COVID-19.

The rearrangement links TRBV6-6 to TRBJ1-5; D remains ambiguous. There are 12 residues in the CDR3. V lost 5 bases and J lost 5, with 7 bases in between. Per the germline V gene, CDR1 is MNHNY and CDR2 is SVGAGI (reference sequence). CDR3 bases: TGTGCCAGCAGTGGGAGTTATCAGCCCCAGCATTTT. Protein sequence: CASSGSYQPQHF.

The V call is TRBV12-3 or TRBV12-4, the J call TRBJ1-2, with D possibly TRBD1 on 5 matching bases. The CDR3 totals 13 residues. V was trimmed by 1 base and J by 2 bases, leaving 5 bases between them. The chain's CDR3 is CASSLDRNYGYTF. The DNA of the CDR3 is TGTGCCAGCAGTTTAGACAGGAACTATGGCTACACCTTC.

The chain has TRBV19 and TRBJ1-5; D is ambiguous. Germline lookup yields CDR1 LNHDA and CDR2 SQIVND (reference sequence). Trimming took off 5 bases at V and 7 bases at J, with 12 bases between the two ends. The CDR3 loop spans 13 amino acids. This CDR3 is CASSVPREQPQHF. The CDR3 DNA reads as TGTGCCAGTAGTGTCCCGAGGGAGCAGCCCCAGCATTTT.

This chain joins TRBV6-1 and TRBJ2-4, with D hard to call. Germline CDR1 MNHNS, CDR2 SASEGT. CDR3 length equals 14 residues. Trimming left V 0 bases short and J 7 bases short, with 10 bases between. The CDR3 is CASSEALAYNIQYF. CDR3 sequence (DNA): TGTGCCAGCAGTGAAGCCTTGGCTTATAACATTCAGTACTTC.

The gene calls are TRBV6-6 and TRBJ1-3; 9 bases are shared with TRBD1. With V trimmed by 5 bases and J by 3 bases, 11 bases remained unmatched. Germline-derived CDR1 and CDR2 are MNHNY and SVGAGI (reference sequence). CDR3 length equals 17 residues. The CDR3 DNA reads as TGTGCCAGCAGTCGAAACCAACAGGGGGCAAATGGAAACACCATATATTTT. As protein: CASSRNQQGANGNTIYF.

The chain couples TRBV19 to TRBJ1-1; D ambiguous. Looked up from germline, CDR1 is LNHDA and CDR2 is SQIVND (reference sequence). The V end lost 1 base, the J end lost 13 bases, and 10 bases lay between the germline ends. The CDR3 has 11 residues. The CDR3 spells CASSIGLSHFF. The CDR3 DNA reads as TGTGCCAGTAGTATAGGACTTTCACATTTCTTT.

This clone was detected once. The CDR3 here is CASSGNNEQFF. CDR3 in DNA: TGTGCCAGCAGCGGCAACAATGAGCAGTTCTTC. The chain combines TRBV5-4 with TRBJ2-1; the D is unclear. Germline values: CDR1 SGHNT, CDR2 YYREEE (reference sequence). The V end lost 4 bases, the J end lost 5 bases, and 4 bases lay between the germline ends. The CDR3 is 11 amino acids.

The genes are TRBV29-1 and TRBJ2-5, with 8 bases matching TRBD2. Trimming cost V 4 bases and J 5 bases; bases outside gene matches: 15. This CDR3 comprises 16 residues. Germline V gene data show CDR1 as SQVTM and CDR2 as ANQGSEA. The CDR3 is CSVVTPTSGLRETQYF. The CDR3 nucleotides read TGCAGCGTTGTAACCCCTACTAGCGGTCTTAGGGAGACCCAGTACTTC.

The chain has TRBV7-2 and TRBJ2-2, with D possibly TRBD2 on 5 matching bases. CDR3 length: 17 residues. Trimming took 4 bases from V and 1 from J, leaving 16 bases between them. Germline V gives CDR1 SGHTA, CDR2 FQGNSA. The CDR3: CASSSPSSGVNTGELFF. CDR3 DNA sequence: TGTGCCAGCAGCTCCCCGTCCTCCGGGGTGAACACCGGGGAGCTGTTTTTT.

The chain carries TRBV5-1 and TRBJ2-4, with D perhaps TRBD2 (5 bases). The CDR3 is made up of 12 amino acids. From germline, CDR1 is SGHRS and CDR2 YFSETQ. Trimming pared 5 bases from V and 9 bases from J, leaving 12 bases between. The CDR3 is CASRPGIGIQYF. The DNA for the CDR3 is TGCGCCAGCAGGCCGGGAATCGGCATTCAGTACTTC.

The rearrangement links TRBV5-1 to TRBJ1-4; 8 bases agree with TRBD1. CDR3 length equals 15 residues. V shed 0 bases and J 4 bases; nucleotides not matched to a gene: 2. Germline values: CDR1 SGHRS, CDR2 YFSETQ. The CDR3 region has the DNA TGCGCCAGCAGCTTGGGACAGGGGAATAATGAAAAACTGTTTTTT. It translates to CASSLGQGNNEKLFF.

V and J are TRBV28 and TRBJ1-2; D possibly corresponds to TRBD1 (5 bases). The CDR3 length is 14 residues. The germline gives CDR1 MDHEN, CDR2 SYDVKM. Trimming removed 2 bases from V and 3 bases from J, with 10 bases in between. CDR3 nucleotide sequence: TGTGCCAGCAGTTTAACGACAGCCGACTATGGCTACACCTTC. Encoded protein: CASSLTTADYGYTF.

This rearrangement joins TRBV5-5 to TRBJ2-2; D gene uncertain. The germline V and J ends were trimmed by 0 bases and 6 bases, with 15 bases remaining between them. The germline V gene encodes CDR1 SGHKS and CDR2 YYEKEE (reference sequence). The CDR3 length is 16 residues. The CDR3 sequence: CASSLETQSRSGELFF. CDR3 coding DNA: TGTGCCAGCAGCTTGGAAACTCAATCGAGGTCCGGGGAGCTGTTTTTT.

This sequence joins TRBV5-1 and TRBJ1-2; D gene ambiguous. The V and J ends lost 3 bases and 4 bases respectively, with 16 bases between them. This CDR3 has 15 residues. Germline loops: CDR1 SGHRS, CDR2 YFSETQ. CDR3 loop: CASSSQEGGFYGYTF. The CDR3 DNA reads as TGCGCCAGCAGCTCCCAAGAGGGTGGCTTCTATGGCTACACCTTC.

A few counts support this clone. The chain carries TRBV2 and TRBJ1-2; tentatively, D is TRBD1 (5 bases). CDR1 is SNHLY, CDR2 FYNNEI, per germline. The CDR3 spans 13 residues. The V end was cut by 8 bases, the J end by 2 bases, with 12 bases between. This CDR3 reads CASQPGQNYGYTF. The DNA of the CDR3 is TGTGCCAGCCAACCCGGACAAAACTATGGCTACACCTTC.

The chain combines TRBV19 with TRBJ1-2; D is unresolved. Germline V gives CDR1 LNHDA, CDR2 SQIVND (reference sequence). The CDR3 covers 14 residues. V was shortened by 2 bases and J by 5 bases, with 12 bases between the two germline ends. CDR3 sequence reads: CASSIPGVRYGYTF. CDR3 sequence (DNA): TGTGCCAGTAGTATACCCGGGGTCAGATATGGCTACACCTTC.

The chain carries TRBV14 and TRBJ1-1; possible D gene TRBD1, 6 bases. CDR1 is SGHDN and CDR2 is FVKESK in the germline V gene. V lost 4 bases and J lost 5, with 14 bases in between. The CDR3 is made up of 14 amino acids. The CDR3 DNA reads TGTGCCAGCAGCCGCAGAGGGGGTTTTACTGAAGCTTTCTTT. This gives the protein CASSRRGGFTEAFF. Full variable domain (outside the CDR3, taken from reference TRBV14 and TRBJ1-1): EAGVTQFPSHSVIEKGQTVTLRCDPISGHDNLYWYRRVMGKEIKFLLHFVKESKQDESGMPNNRFLAERTGGTYSTLKVQPAELEDSGVYFCASSRRGGFTEAFFGQGTRLTVV.

This clone was observed a handful of times. Written as DNA, the CDR3 is TGCGCCAGCAGCTTGGACAGGGGGAACACTGAAGCTTTCTTT. Its translation is CASSLDRGNTEAFF. V gene TRBV5-1 combines with J gene TRBJ1-1; 7 bases match TRBD1. The J segment lost 1 base and the V segment lost 0 bases, leaving 0 bases of the junction unmatched. CDR3 size: 14 residues. In germline, CDR1 is SGHRS, CDR2 YFSETQ.

CDR3 sequence reads: CASSPTEGYTEAFF. CDR3 nucleotide sequence: TGTGCCAGCTCACCAACGGAGGGCTACACTGAAGCTTTCTTT. The chain links TRBV18 to TRBJ1-1; D is undetermined. The CDR3 sequence is 14 residues long. Trimming left V 2 bases short and J 3 bases short, with 10 bases between. CDR1 is KGHSH and CDR2 is LQKENI in the germline V gene.

In this sample, this clone turned up once. This chain's CDR3 is CASSPQGSYGTEAFF. The CDR3 coding sequence is TGTGCCAGCAGTCCACAGGGTAGTTATGGCACTGAAGCTTTCTTT. The chain has TRBV28 and TRBJ1-1, with TRBD1 as a possible D gene (6 bases). The V end lost 5 bases, the J end lost 4 bases, and 17 bases lay between the germline ends. The CDR3 runs to 15 residues. Germline values: CDR1 MDHEN, CDR2 SYDVKM. Full variable domain (outside the CDR3, taken from reference TRBV28 and TRBJ1-1): DVKVTQSSRYLVKRTGEKVFLECVQDMDHENMFWYRQDPGLGLRLIYFSYDVKMKEKGDIPEGYSVSREKKERFSLILESASTNQTSMYLCASSPQGSYGTEAFFGQGTRLTVV.

The CDR3 loop is CASSQSQGYGYTF. The CDR3 DNA follows: TGCGCCAGCAGCCAATCACAGGGCTATGGCTACACCTTC. The chain employs TRBV4-3 and TRBJ1-2, with D possibly TRBD1 on 6 matching bases. The CDR3 spans 13 residues. V was clipped by 2 bases and J by 4 bases, with 8 bases between them. CDR1 and CDR2 (germline): LGHNA, YSLEER.

The V gene is TRBV6-2 or TRBV6-3, the J gene TRBJ1-2; D remains unclear. Per the germline V gene, CDR1 is MNHEY and CDR2 is SVGEGT. The V and J ends lost 2 bases and 5 bases respectively, with 6 bases between them. CDR3 size: 12 residues. The chain's CDR3 is CASSYTSYGYTF. DNA for the CDR3: TGTGCCAGCAGTTACACATCGTATGGCTACACCTTC.

CDR3 DNA sequence: TGTGCCAGCAGTTTCCAGGGAAAGGGTGCAAACACCATATATTTT. This codes for CASSFQGKGANTIYF. The chain couples TRBV2 to TRBJ1-3; tentatively, D is TRBD1 (5 bases). The germline V gene has CDR1 SNHLY and CDR2 FYNNEI. This CDR3 has 15 residues. V lost 5 bases to trimming and J lost 6 bases, with 17 bases between them.

The J gene is TRBJ2-2, the V gene TRBV24-1; 8 nucleotides line up with TRBD2. Germline trimming cut 9 bases from V and 6 bases from J; bases unmatched to any gene: 11. The germline CDR1 and CDR2 sequences are KGHDR and SFDVKD. The CDR3 has 15 residues. CDR3 region: CATQQTSEGAGELFF. Here the CDR3 DNA reads TGTGCCACCCAACAGACTAGCGAGGGTGCCGGGGAGCTGTTTTTT.

The V gene is TRBV2, the J gene TRBJ1-1; D is unresolved. Between the trimmed V and J ends, which lost 3 bases and 11 bases, there was a span of 13 bases. This CDR3 spans 12 amino acids. The germline CDR1 and CDR2 sequences are SNHLY and FYNNEI. CDR3 DNA: TGTGCCAGCAGTGAGGAGCTAGGGAGGGCTTTCTTT. Its translation: CASSEELGRAFF.

J is TRBJ2-7 and V is TRBV6-5; 7 bases map to TRBD1. CDR3 length: 14 residues. The ends lost 4 bases at V and 1 base at J; junction bases unmatched: 4. Germline CDR1 and CDR2: MNHEY and SVGAGI. DNA of the CDR3: TGTGCCAGCAGTTCGAGGACAGGTTCCTACGAGCAGTACGTC. Amino acids: CASSSRTGSYEQYV.